This is a list of T cell receptor beta chains from one sample in a study of blood T cell repertoires in COVID-19. Clones were sequenced by immunoSEQ multiplex PCR, and TCRdb holds only the in-frame ones, with some missing. The sample holds approximately 54,000 clones, roughly 79% seen once. The specimen was peripheral blood. The origin of the receptors is a woman aged 55-75 years with acute or convalescent COVID-19. CDR3s include the opening cysteine and the closing phenylalanine or tryptophan. A D gene is named only where the DNA matches it firmly. Size values are once, few and many counts, or a class for expanded clones, and some rows have none.

v_call: TRBV24-1
d_call: TRBD1
j_call: TRBJ1-2
clone_size: -
cdr3_nt: TGTGCCACCAGTGAAGGGACAGCGAGACAATATGGCTACACCTTC
cdr3_aa: CATSEGTARQYGYTF

v_call: TRBV11-2
d_call: TRBD2
j_call: TRBJ2-5
clone_size: few
cdr3_nt: TGTGCCAGCAGCTCCCTAGCGGGGGGGAGTGAGACCCAGTACTTC
cdr3_aa: CASSSLAGGSETQYF

v_call: TRBV7-7
d_call: -
j_call: TRBJ2-5
clone_size: few
cdr3_nt: TGTGCCAGCAGCGTAACTGGAGTCCTTGAGACCCAGTACTTC
cdr3_aa: CASSVTGVLETQYF

v_call: TRBV5-1
d_call: TRBD2
j_call: TRBJ2-7
clone_size: -
cdr3_nt: TGCGCCAGCAGCTTGGGAATGGGCGGGAGGGTCCACGAGCAGTACTTC
cdr3_aa: CASSLGMGGRVHEQYF

v_call: TRBV20-1
d_call: -
j_call: TRBJ2-5
clone_size: few
cdr3_nt: TGCAGTGCTAGTCGGGGTGGGGATCCTAGGGAGACCCAGTACTTC
cdr3_aa: CSASRGGDPRETQYF

v_call: TRBV10-3
d_call: -
j_call: TRBJ1-1
clone_size: -
cdr3_nt: TGTGCCATCAGTATAGCCGGGAAGAACACTGAAGCTTTCTTT
cdr3_aa: CAISIAGKNTEAFF

v_call: TRBV25-1
d_call: TRBD2
j_call: TRBJ2-7
clone_size: once
cdr3_nt: TGTGCCACCCGGACTAGCGGGAGGCCCTACACCTACGAGCAGTACTTC
cdr3_aa: CATRTSGRPYTYEQYF

v_call: TRBV7-2
d_call: TRBD2
j_call: TRBJ2-1
clone_size: -
cdr3_nt: TGTGCCAGCAGCTCGGGACTAGCGGGAGGCGAGCAGTTCTTC
cdr3_aa: CASSSGLAGGEQFF

v_call: TRBV3-1/TRBV3-2
d_call: -
j_call: TRBJ1-2
clone_size: -
cdr3_nt: TGTGCCAGCAGCCAAGATAGGGGAAGTGGAACCTTC
cdr3_aa: CASSQDRGSGTF

v_call: TRBV6-5
d_call: TRBD2
j_call: TRBJ2-5
clone_size: once
cdr3_nt: TGTGCCAGCAGTCCGCAGCGGGAGAAGCAAGAGACCCAGTACTTC
cdr3_aa: CASSPQREKQETQYF

v_call: TRBV12-3/TRBV12-4
d_call: -
j_call: TRBJ2-7
clone_size: few
cdr3_nt: TGTGCCAGCAGCCCCCTTAGCTCCTACGAGCAGTACTTC
cdr3_aa: CASSPLSSYEQYF

v_call: TRBV7-2
d_call: TRBD1
j_call: TRBJ1-2
clone_size: -
cdr3_nt: TGTGCCAGCAGCCCACGACAGGGCGGTGGCTACACCTTC
cdr3_aa: CASSPRQGGGYTF

v_call: TRBV14
d_call: TRBD1
j_call: TRBJ1-1
clone_size: -
cdr3_nt: TGTGCCAGCAGCCAAACGGGACAGGGATGGGGCACTGAAGCTTTCTTT
cdr3_aa: CASSQTGQGWGTEAFF

v_call: TRBV10-2
d_call: TRBD1
j_call: TRBJ2-2
clone_size: -
cdr3_nt: TGCGCCAGCAGTGCCTCCGCCGGGACAGGGAACACCGGGGAGCTGTTTTTT
cdr3_aa: CASSASAGTGNTGELFF

v_call: TRBV27
d_call: TRBD1
j_call: TRBJ2-2
clone_size: -
cdr3_nt: TGTGCCAGCAGAGGGACAGGGGGGCCCGGGGAGCTGTTTTTT
cdr3_aa: CASRGTGGPGELFF

v_call: TRBV7-8
d_call: TRBD1
j_call: TRBJ1-6
clone_size: few
cdr3_nt: TGTGCCAGCAGCTTAATGCCCGGGACAGGGGACTCACCCCTCCACTTT
cdr3_aa: CASSLMPGTGDSPLHF

v_call: TRBV4-1
d_call: -
j_call: TRBJ1-2
clone_size: few
cdr3_nt: TGCGCCAGCAGCCAATCCGCCGGGGCAGGGGAGATTCCTTATGGCTACACCTTC
cdr3_aa: CASSQSAGAGEIPYGYTF

v_call: TRBV19
d_call: TRBD2
j_call: TRBJ2-3
clone_size: -
cdr3_nt: TGTGCCAGTAGTACAGCGGGAGGCAAAGATACGCAGTATTTT
cdr3_aa: CASSTAGGKDTQYF

v_call: TRBV7-8
d_call: -
j_call: TRBJ1-1
clone_size: -
cdr3_nt: TGTGCCAGCAGCTTAATACGACTTATGAACACTGAAGCTTTCTTT
cdr3_aa: CASSLIRLMNTEAFF

v_call: TRBV29-1
d_call: -
j_call: TRBJ1-2
clone_size: -
cdr3_nt: TGCAGCGTTCTTTACAGGCTTGGCTACACCTTC
cdr3_aa: CSVLYRLGYTF

v_call: TRBV14
d_call: TRBD2
j_call: TRBJ2-7
clone_size: -
cdr3_nt: TGTGCCAGCAGCCAAGATATCCTAGCGGAAACCTACGAGCAGTACTTC
cdr3_aa: CASSQDILAETYEQYF

v_call: TRBV21-1
d_call: -
j_call: TRBJ2-1
clone_size: once
cdr3_nt: TGTGCCAGCAGTGGACAGGGGGCGCATAATGAGCAGTTCTTC
cdr3_aa: CASSGQGAHNEQFF

v_call: TRBV3-1/TRBV3-2
d_call: -
j_call: TRBJ1-1
clone_size: -
cdr3_nt: TGTGCCAGCAGCCAATCAGGGGCCATGAACACTGAAGCTTTCTTT
cdr3_aa: CASSQSGAMNTEAFF

v_call: TRBV5-1
d_call: -
j_call: TRBJ2-5
clone_size: once
cdr3_nt: TGCGCCAGCAGCTTGTTCTCTGGAGGGGAGACCCAGTACTTC
cdr3_aa: CASSLFSGGETQYF

v_call: TRBV4-2
d_call: -
j_call: TRBJ2-3
clone_size: once
cdr3_nt: TGTGCCAGCAGCCAAGCTTCCTTAGATACGCAGTATTTT
cdr3_aa: CASSQASLDTQYF

v_call: TRBV6-1
d_call: TRBD1
j_call: TRBJ2-7
clone_size: -
cdr3_nt: TGTGCCAGCAGTGACGGGACAGGGGCGTTTAAGATCTACGAGCAGTACTTC
cdr3_aa: CASSDGTGAFKIYEQYF

v_call: TRBV5-6
d_call: -
j_call: TRBJ1-1
clone_size: -
cdr3_nt: TGTGCCAGCAGCTCCCCAGGTGGGACTGAAGCTTTCTTT
cdr3_aa: CASSSPGGTEAFF

v_call: TRBV5-1
d_call: -
j_call: TRBJ1-6
clone_size: -
cdr3_nt: TGCGCCAGCAGCTTGGGCCCCCAGGGGCCCCTCCACTTT
cdr3_aa: CASSLGPQGPLHF

v_call: TRBV7-9
d_call: TRBD2
j_call: TRBJ2-3
clone_size: -
cdr3_nt: TGTGCCAGCAGCTCGACTAGCGCGACAGATACGCAGTATTTT
cdr3_aa: CASSSTSATDTQYF

v_call: TRBV5-1
d_call: TRBD1
j_call: TRBJ1-1
clone_size: few
cdr3_nt: TGCGCCAGCAGCCCGGGACAGGACACTGAAGCTTTCTTT
cdr3_aa: CASSPGQDTEAFF

v_call: TRBV7-3
d_call: TRBD1
j_call: TRBJ2-1
clone_size: -
cdr3_nt: TGTGCCAGCAGCCCCAAATCGGACAGGGGAGACCCTTACAATGAGCAGTTCTTC
cdr3_aa: CASSPKSDRGDPYNEQFF

v_call: TRBV9
d_call: -
j_call: TRBJ1-1
clone_size: -
cdr3_nt: TGTGCCAGCAGCGTCTCAGGGGCGAACACTGAAGCTTTCTTT
cdr3_aa: CASSVSGANTEAFF

v_call: TRBV29-1
d_call: TRBD2
j_call: TRBJ2-1
clone_size: -
cdr3_nt: TGCAGCGTTCGTAGCGGGAGGACGGTCGAGGAGCAGTTCTTC
cdr3_aa: CSVRSGRTVEEQFF

v_call: TRBV9
d_call: TRBD1
j_call: TRBJ1-2
clone_size: -
cdr3_nt: TGTGCCAGCAGCGCGGACAGGGGGGGCTATGGCTACACCTTC
cdr3_aa: CASSADRGGYGYTF

v_call: TRBV11-2
d_call: -
j_call: TRBJ2-1
clone_size: -
cdr3_nt: TGTGCCAGCAGTCCCTATGGCGGAACCTACAATGAGCAGTTCTTC
cdr3_aa: CASSPYGGTYNEQFF

v_call: TRBV2
d_call: TRBD1
j_call: TRBJ2-7
clone_size: -
cdr3_nt: TGTGCCAGCAGAGAAATAAACTCGGGACAGGATTCCTACGAGCAGTACTTC
cdr3_aa: CASREINSGQDSYEQYF

v_call: TRBV6-2/TRBV6-3
d_call: -
j_call: TRBJ1-5
clone_size: -
cdr3_nt: TGTGCCAGCAGTCCCCCCCAGGGGCCCCCACAACTTCAGCCCCAGCATTTT
cdr3_aa: CASSPPQGPPQLQPQHF

v_call: TRBV5-1
d_call: TRBD2
j_call: TRBJ2-3
clone_size: -
cdr3_nt: TGCGCCAGCAGCTCTCGGACTAGCGGGAAGGGTACAGATACGCAGTATTTT
cdr3_aa: CASSSRTSGKGTDTQYF

v_call: TRBV2
d_call: -
j_call: TRBJ1-2
clone_size: -
cdr3_nt: TGTGCCAGCAGTGGACAGGTATTCGGAGGCTACACCTTC
cdr3_aa: CASSGQVFGGYTF

v_call: TRBV5-1
d_call: TRBD1
j_call: TRBJ2-1
clone_size: -
cdr3_nt: TGCGCCAGCAGCTTGACAGGGGGGAACTACAATGAGCAGTTCTTC
cdr3_aa: CASSLTGGNYNEQFF

v_call: TRBV29-1
d_call: -
j_call: TRBJ1-2
clone_size: -
cdr3_nt: TGCAGCGTTGGGAAGGGGATGAGCTATGGCTACACCTTC
cdr3_aa: CSVGKGMSYGYTF

v_call: TRBV7-2
d_call: -
j_call: TRBJ2-7
clone_size: once
cdr3_nt: TGTGCCAGCAGCTCAGCCGGCTTACTAGTGACCTACGAGCAGTACTTC
cdr3_aa: CASSSAGLLVTYEQYF

v_call: TRBV27
d_call: -
j_call: TRBJ1-1
clone_size: few
cdr3_nt: TGTGCCAGCAGTTATTTTATAGGGAGCACTGAAGCTTTCTTT
cdr3_aa: CASSYFIGSTEAFF

v_call: TRBV19
d_call: TRBD1
j_call: TRBJ2-6
clone_size: -
cdr3_nt: TGTGCCAGTAGTACCCCAGGGGGATGGAACGTCCTGACTTTC
cdr3_aa: CASSTPGGWNVLTF

v_call: TRBV21-1
d_call: -
j_call: TRBJ2-2
clone_size: -
cdr3_nt: TGTGCCAGCAGCAAACCCCCCCAGTCCACCGGGGAGCTGTTTTTT
cdr3_aa: CASSKPPQSTGELFF

v_call: TRBV23-1
d_call: TRBD1
j_call: TRBJ1-5
clone_size: -
cdr3_nt: TGCGCCAGCAGTCACCACCGGGACCTCGGGACAGGTCATAGCAATCAGCCCCAGCATTTT
cdr3_aa: CASSHHRDLGTGHSNQPQHF

v_call: TRBV6-5
d_call: TRBD1
j_call: TRBJ1-5
clone_size: -
cdr3_nt: TGTGCCAGCAGAGGACAGGGCCATCAGCCCCAGCATTTT
cdr3_aa: CASRGQGHQPQHF

v_call: TRBV7-2
d_call: -
j_call: TRBJ2-5
clone_size: -
cdr3_nt: TGTGCCAGCAGCTTTGTTGCGGGACTTGAAGAGACCCAGTACTTC
cdr3_aa: CASSFVAGLEETQYF